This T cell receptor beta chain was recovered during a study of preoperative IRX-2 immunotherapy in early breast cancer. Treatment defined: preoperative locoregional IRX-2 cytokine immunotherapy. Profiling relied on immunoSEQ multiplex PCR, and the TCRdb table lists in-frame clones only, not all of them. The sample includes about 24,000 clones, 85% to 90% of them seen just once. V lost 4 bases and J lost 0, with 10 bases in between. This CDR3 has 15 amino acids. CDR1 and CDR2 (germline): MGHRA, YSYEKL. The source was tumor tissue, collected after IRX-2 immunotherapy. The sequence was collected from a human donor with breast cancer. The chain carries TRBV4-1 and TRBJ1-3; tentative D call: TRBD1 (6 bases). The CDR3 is CASSLNRDSGNTIYF. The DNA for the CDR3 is TGCGCCAGCAGCCTAAACAGGGACTCTGGAAACACCATATATTTT.